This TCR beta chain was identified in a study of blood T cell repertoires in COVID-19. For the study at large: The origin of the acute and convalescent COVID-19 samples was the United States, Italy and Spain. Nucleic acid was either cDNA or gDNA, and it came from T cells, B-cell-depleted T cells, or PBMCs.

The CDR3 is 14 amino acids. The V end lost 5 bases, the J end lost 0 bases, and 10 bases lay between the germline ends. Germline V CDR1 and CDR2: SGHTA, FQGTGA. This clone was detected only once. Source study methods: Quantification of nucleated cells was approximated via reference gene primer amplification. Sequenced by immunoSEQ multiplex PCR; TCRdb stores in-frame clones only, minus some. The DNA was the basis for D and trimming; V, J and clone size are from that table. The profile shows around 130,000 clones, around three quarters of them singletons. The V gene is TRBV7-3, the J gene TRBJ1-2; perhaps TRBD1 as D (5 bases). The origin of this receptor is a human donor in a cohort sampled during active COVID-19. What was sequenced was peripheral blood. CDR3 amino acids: CASSADSSNYGYTF. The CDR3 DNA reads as TGTGCCAGCAGCGCCGACAGTTCTAACTATGGCTACACCTTC.